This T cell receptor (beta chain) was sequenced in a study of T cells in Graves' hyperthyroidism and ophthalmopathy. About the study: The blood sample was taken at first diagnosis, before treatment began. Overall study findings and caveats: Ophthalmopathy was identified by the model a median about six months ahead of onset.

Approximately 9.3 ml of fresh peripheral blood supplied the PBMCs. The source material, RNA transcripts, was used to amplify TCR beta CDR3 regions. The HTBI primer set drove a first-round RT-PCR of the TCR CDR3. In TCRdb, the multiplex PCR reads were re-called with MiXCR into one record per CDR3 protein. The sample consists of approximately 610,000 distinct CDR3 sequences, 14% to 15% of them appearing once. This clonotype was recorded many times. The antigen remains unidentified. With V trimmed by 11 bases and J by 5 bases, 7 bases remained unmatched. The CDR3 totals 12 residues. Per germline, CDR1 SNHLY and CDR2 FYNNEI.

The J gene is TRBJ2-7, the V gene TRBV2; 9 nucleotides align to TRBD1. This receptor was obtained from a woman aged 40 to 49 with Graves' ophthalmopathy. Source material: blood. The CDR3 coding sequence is TGTGCCGGGGACAGGGTAGTCGACGAGCAGTACTTC. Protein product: CAGDRVVDEQYF.